This T cell receptor beta chain comes out of a study of shared clonotypes between healthy human individuals. Study in general: The plates for each donor numbered three CD4 naive, three CD4 memory, two CD8 naive and one CD8 memory.

In the original workflow: Because ImmunoSEQ provided only junction sequences with no quality scores, the filtering differed. Assay used: immunoSEQ multiplex PCR; TCRdb lists only in-frame clones, some missing. V, J and clone size were drawn from that table, and D and trimming were deduced from the DNA. The sample has approximately 530,000 clones; more than 95% are singletons. Per germline, CDR1 SGHNT and CDR2 YYREEE (reference sequence). The ends were cut back, 0 bases at V and 2 bases at J, with 11 bases in the middle. The length of the CDR3 is 15 residues. V and J are TRBV5-4 and TRBJ2-5; D is uncertain. The origin of this receptor is a woman aged 25 to 39 in good health. The specimen sequenced was naive CD4+ T cells sorted from blood. Subset denoted: CD45RA+ positively selected. CDR3 loop: CASSLAKGRQETQYF. The CDR3 DNA sequence: TGTGCCAGCAGCTTGGCCAAGGGCAGACAAGAGACCCAGTACTTC.